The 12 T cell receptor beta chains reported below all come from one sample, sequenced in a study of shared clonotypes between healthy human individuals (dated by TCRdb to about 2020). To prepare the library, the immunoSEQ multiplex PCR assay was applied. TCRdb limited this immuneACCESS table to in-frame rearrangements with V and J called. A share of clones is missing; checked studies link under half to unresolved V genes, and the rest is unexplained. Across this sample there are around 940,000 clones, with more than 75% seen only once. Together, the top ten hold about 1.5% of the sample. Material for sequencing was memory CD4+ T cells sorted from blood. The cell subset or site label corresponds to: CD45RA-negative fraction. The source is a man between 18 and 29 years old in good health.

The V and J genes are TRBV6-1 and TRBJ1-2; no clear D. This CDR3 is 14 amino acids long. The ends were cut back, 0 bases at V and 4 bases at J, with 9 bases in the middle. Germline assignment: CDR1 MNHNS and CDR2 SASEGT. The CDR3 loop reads CASSEAGRSYGYTF. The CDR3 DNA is TGTGCCAGCAGTGAAGCTGGACGTTCCTATGGCTACACCTTC.

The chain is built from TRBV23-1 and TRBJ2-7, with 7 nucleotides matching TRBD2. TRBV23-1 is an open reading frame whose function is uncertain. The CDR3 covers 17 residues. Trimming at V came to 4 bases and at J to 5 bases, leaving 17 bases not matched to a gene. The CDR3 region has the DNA TGCGCCAGCAGTCCCCTGAGACCGGGACCGGGAGGAAACGAGCAGTACTTC. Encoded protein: CASSPLRPGPGGNEQYF.

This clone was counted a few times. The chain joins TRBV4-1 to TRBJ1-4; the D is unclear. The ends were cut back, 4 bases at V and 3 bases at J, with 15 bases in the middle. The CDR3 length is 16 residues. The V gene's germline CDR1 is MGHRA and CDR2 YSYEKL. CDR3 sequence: CASSLEGFMANEKLFF. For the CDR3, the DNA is TGCGCCAGCAGCCTGGAGGGATTTATGGCTAATGAAAAACTGTTTTTT.

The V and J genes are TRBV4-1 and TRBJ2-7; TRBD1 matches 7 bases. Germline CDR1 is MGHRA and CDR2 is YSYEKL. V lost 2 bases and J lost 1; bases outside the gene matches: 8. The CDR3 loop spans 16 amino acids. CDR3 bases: TGCGCCAGCAGCCAACCAGACAGGGCCTATTCCTACGAGCAGTACTTC. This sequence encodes CASSQPDRAYSYEQYF.

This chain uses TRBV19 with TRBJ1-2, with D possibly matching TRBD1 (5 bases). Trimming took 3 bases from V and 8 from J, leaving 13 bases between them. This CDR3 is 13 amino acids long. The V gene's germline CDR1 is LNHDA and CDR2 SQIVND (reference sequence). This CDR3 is CASSIQGTGGYTF. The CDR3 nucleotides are TGTGCCAGTAGTATTCAGGGTACGGGGGGCTACACCTTC.

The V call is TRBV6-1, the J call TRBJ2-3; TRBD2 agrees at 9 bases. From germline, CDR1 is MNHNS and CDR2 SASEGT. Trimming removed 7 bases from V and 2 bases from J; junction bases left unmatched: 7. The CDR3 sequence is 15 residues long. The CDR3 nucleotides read TGTGCCAGCAACCTTAGCGGGGGCACCACAGATACGCAGTATTTT. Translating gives CASNLSGGTTDTQYF.

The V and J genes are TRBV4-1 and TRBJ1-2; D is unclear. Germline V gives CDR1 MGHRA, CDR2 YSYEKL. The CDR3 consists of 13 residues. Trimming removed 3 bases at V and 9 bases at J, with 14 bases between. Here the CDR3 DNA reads TGCGCCAGCAGCCATAACACGTTAGGAAGCTACACCTTC. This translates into CASSHNTLGSYTF.

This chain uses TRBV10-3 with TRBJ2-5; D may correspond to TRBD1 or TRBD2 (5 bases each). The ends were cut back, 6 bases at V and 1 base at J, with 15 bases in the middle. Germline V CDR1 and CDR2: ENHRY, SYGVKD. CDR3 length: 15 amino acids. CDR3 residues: CAISSGTRVQETQYF. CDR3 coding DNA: TGTGCCATCAGCTCCGGGACGCGGGTCCAAGAGACCCAGTACTTC.

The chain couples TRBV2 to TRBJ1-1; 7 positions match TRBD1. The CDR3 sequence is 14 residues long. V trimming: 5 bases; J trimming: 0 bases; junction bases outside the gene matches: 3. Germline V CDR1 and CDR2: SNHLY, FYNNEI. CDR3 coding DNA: TGTGCCAGCAGTATACAGGGGATGAACACTGAAGCTTTCTTT. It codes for CASSIQGMNTEAFF. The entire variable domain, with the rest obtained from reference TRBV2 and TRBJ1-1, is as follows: EPEVTQTPSHQVTQMGQEVILRCVPISNHLYFYWYRQILGQKVEFLVSFYNNEISEKSEIFDDQFSVERPDGSNFTLKIRSTKLEDSAMYFCASSIQGMNTEAFFGQGTRLTVV.

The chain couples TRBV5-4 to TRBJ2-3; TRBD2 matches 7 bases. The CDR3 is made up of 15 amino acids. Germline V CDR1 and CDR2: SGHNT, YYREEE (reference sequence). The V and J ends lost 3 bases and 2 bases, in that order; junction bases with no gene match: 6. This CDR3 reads CASSSPGGFTDTQYF. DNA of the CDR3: TGTGCCAGCAGCTCCCCGGGAGGCTTCACAGATACGCAGTATTTT.

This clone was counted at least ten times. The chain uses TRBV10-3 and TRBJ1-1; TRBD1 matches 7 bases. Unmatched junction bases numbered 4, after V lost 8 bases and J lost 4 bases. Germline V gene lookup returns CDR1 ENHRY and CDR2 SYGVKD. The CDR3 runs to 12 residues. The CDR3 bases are TGTGCCATCCAGAGACAGGGCACTGAAGCTTTCTTT. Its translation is CAIQRQGTEAFF.

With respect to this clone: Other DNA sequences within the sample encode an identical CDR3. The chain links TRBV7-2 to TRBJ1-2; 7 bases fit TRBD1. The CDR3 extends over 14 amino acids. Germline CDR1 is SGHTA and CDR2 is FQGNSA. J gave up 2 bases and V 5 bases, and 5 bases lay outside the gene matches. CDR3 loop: CASSPGQLNYGYTF. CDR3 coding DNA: TGTGCCAGCAGCCCGGGACAGTTAAACTATGGCTACACCTTC.